This T cell receptor (beta chain) emerged from a study of CXCR3-negative and CXCR3-positive naive CD8 T cells (dated by TCRdb to about 2019). A note on the overall study: In total, some 140 million TRB reads were obtained, which works out to roughly 1.5 +/- 0.3 million reads per library. The TRBV-TRBJ cluster analysis covered naive subsets from 5 donors and memory cells from 3 donors. Data from 11 donors, pooled across two independent experiments, went into the diversity and physicochemical repertoire analyses.

Here is what the overall study found, with its caveats: Because surface CD5, which is linked to self-reactivity in mice, was comparable between the naive subsets, TCR interaction strength was also inferred from TRB CDR3 physicochemical properties. Repertoire diversity was comparably high in both naive subsets but much lower in memory CD8+ T cells. Similar TRBV-TRBJ usage was shown by naive CXCR3-negative and CXCR3-positive cells from the same donor, whereas distinct patterns were shown by memory cells. CXCR3 expression partially decreased after cryopreservation, so most assays used freshly isolated PBMCs.

Details on this clonotype: It lacks a known antigen.

Instrument used: NextSeq 550. The Human TCR Profiling Kit (MiLaboratory) was used to make UMI-labeled 5' RACE TRB cDNA libraries. cDNA synthesis used the entire amount of extracted RNA, and PCR amplification then used the entire amount of cDNA produced. Libraries were prepared in parallel using an identical number of PCR cycles. As for the authors' bioinformatics: With a requirement of at least two reads per UMI, MIGEC and MiXCR extracted about 52,000 +/- 9,100 unique UMI-labeled TRB cDNA molecules per library. On average, about 40,000 +/- 10,000 functional in-frame TRB CDR3 nucleotide clonotypes lacking stop codons were found per library. After each sample was downsampled to 5000 UMI-labeled TRB molecules, VDJtools was used to calculate diversity metrics such as normalized Shannon-Wiener and Chao1. VDJtools was used to calculate clonotype-size-weighted physicochemical properties of the central five CDR3 residues, namely interaction energy, strength, volume and Kidera factor 4. TCRdb reprocessed the reads and provides one entry for every CDR3 protein sequence; no DNA is given. None of the V and J calls come from the authors' own analysis; TCRdb made them. The sample's records list over 35,000 distinct CDR3 sequences. Of the sample, around 15% falls within the top ten clones.

From cysteine to phenylalanine, the CDR3 is 15 amino acids long. Nucleotide data are not available. CDR1 SNHLY and CDR2 FYNNEI are derived from the germline V gene. Each CD8+ T cell subset was flow-sorted in triplicate, with 300,000 cells per subset placed directly into RLT lysis buffer. Peripheral blood mononuclear cells were isolated from buffy coats by standard density gradient centrifugation. Total RNA was extracted from sorted cells using an RNeasy Mini Kit. Sequencing was done on a sample of memory CD8+ T cells from blood. The cell subset or site label, as the study defines it: conventional CD8+ memory T cells (TMEM), sorted as controls. The origin of this receptor is a human donor in good health. Some clones in this sample may be carry-over from other donors' samples. The rearrangement joined TRBV2 to TRBJ2-2; TCRdb returns TRBD1, unconfirmable since there is no DNA. The CDR3: CASSDRGSGTGELFF.